This TCR beta chain originates from a study of CD8+ T cells in alopecia areata. Study outcomes and limitations: An increase in clonality over normal scalp was evident in lesional scalp, especially alopecia totalis/universalis. While patients received tofacitinib, many expanded lesional clones remained present in scalp and blood. Scalp samples also yield sequences of resident alphabeta T cells from normal skin. TCR sharing was clearer in mice than between patients, perhaps partly owing to patient HLA diversity.

From germline, CDR1 is MNHEY and CDR2 SMNVEV (reference sequence). CDR3 length equals 11 residues. The ends were cut back, 6 bases at V and 13 bases at J, with 15 bases in the middle. Sequencing templates came from extracted RNA that was reverse transcribed into cDNA. TCRdb keeps only in-frame clones here, not all; method: immunoSEQ multiplex PCR. The sample shows about 190,000 clones, about three fifths of them seen only once. On this clone: Its antigen is as yet unknown.

Treatment of the sample: oral pan-JAK inhibitor, 5-10 mg twice daily. The chain has TRBV27 and TRBJ1-1; D may be TRBD1 (5 bases). This sample comprised CD8+ T cells sorted from blood, obtained at week 24, from a patient treated with tofacitinib. This clonotype originated in a human donor with alopecia areata. This CDR3 reads CASSFGAIRFF. CDR3 nucleotide sequence: TGTGCCAGCAGCTTTGGGGCTATCCGTTTCTTT.